Below are 11 T cell receptor beta chains sequenced from a single sample in a study of cytomegalovirus exposure and HLA in healthy donors. Use of 60 Vbeta and 13 Jbeta primers characterized the PCR. TCRdb keeps only in-frame clones here, not all; method: immunoSEQ multiplex PCR. The profile shows over 100,000 clones, more than 70% of them singletons. The sample was PBMCs. These receptors were collected from a man aged 45-65 years in good health and CMV-seropositive.

This chain connects TRBV5-6 to TRBJ2-7, with D unclear. V gave up 0 bases and J gave up 10 bases, with 8 bases separating them. The CDR3 runs 11 residues. In germline, CDR1 is SGHDT, CDR2 YYEEEE. This CDR3 reads CASSLAGPQYF. The CDR3 DNA follows: TGTGCCAGCAGCTTGGCTGGGCCCCAGTACTTC.

This clone was counted between two and nine times. V usage is TRBV7-9 and J usage is TRBJ2-3; TRBD2 is a possible D gene (5 bases). Germline-derived CDR1 and CDR2 are SEHNR and FQNEAQ (reference sequence). This CDR3 has 15 amino acids. Trimming stripped 3 bases from V and 1 base from J, with 11 bases between. The DNA for the CDR3 is TGTGCCAGCAGCTTTGGACTGGGCCGCACAGATACGCAGTATTTT. Encoded protein: CASSFGLGRTDTQYF.

The gene calls are TRBV7-2 and TRBJ2-5; 7 positions match TRBD2. V dropped 3 bases and J dropped 4; count of bases not matched to a gene: 5. The CDR3 loop spans 14 amino acids. Germline CDR1 is SGHTA and CDR2 is FQGNSA. CDR3 in amino acids: CASSLGGMGETQYF. CDR3 nucleotides: TGTGCCAGCAGCTTGGGAGGGATGGGAGAGACCCAGTACTTC.

The J gene is TRBJ2-7, the V gene TRBV6-5, with 12 bases matching TRBD1. The CDR3 consists of 14 residues. Germline CDR1 is MNHEY and CDR2 is SVGAGI. V shed 7 bases and J 2 bases; nucleotides not matched to a gene: 3. This chain's CDR3 is CASTGTGGPYEQYF. For the CDR3, the DNA is TGTGCCAGCACCGGGACAGGGGGCCCCTACGAGCAGTACTTC.

The J gene is TRBJ1-2, the V gene TRBV5-1, with a tentative D call TRBD1 (6 bases). The CDR3 loop spans 14 amino acids. The germline V gene has CDR1 SGHRS and CDR2 YFSETQ. The germline V and J ends were trimmed by 0 bases and 4 bases, with 10 bases remaining between them. The chain's CDR3 is CASSLGGQPYGYTF. CDR3 sequence (DNA): TGCGCCAGCAGCTTGGGAGGACAGCCCTATGGCTACACCTTC.

V usage is TRBV9 and J usage is TRBJ2-3; D unclear. With 0 bases removed from V and 1 base from J, the gap between germline ends came to 9 bases. The germline CDR1 and CDR2 sequences are SGDLS and YYNGEE. The CDR3 totals 15 residues. The chain's CDR3 is CASSVVPIGTDTQYF. The DNA of the CDR3 is TGTGCCAGCAGCGTAGTCCCTATTGGCACAGATACGCAGTATTTT.

This clone has only one observation. This chain joins TRBV13 and TRBJ1-3, with D possibly matching TRBD1 (6 bases). V was clipped by 6 bases and J by 1 base, with 16 bases between them. Germline V gives CDR1 PRHDT, CDR2 FYEKMQ (reference sequence). The length of the CDR3 is 16 residues. This CDR3 is CASSILTGKSGNTIYF. The CDR3 DNA reads as TGTGCCAGCAGTATTCTCACAGGGAAATCTGGAAACACCATATATTTT.

The chain employs TRBV18 and TRBJ2-1; no clear D gene. Germline V gene data show CDR1 as KGHSH and CDR2 as LQKENI. The V and J ends lost 0 bases and 7 bases respectively, with 13 bases between them. The CDR3 is 15 residues long. CDR3: CASSPPLLASNEQFF. CDR3 DNA: TGTGCCAGCTCACCACCGCTATTAGCTTCAAATGAGCAGTTCTTC.

This chain uses TRBV6-5 with TRBJ2-7; perhaps TRBD2 as D (5 bases). Germline values: CDR1 MNHEY, CDR2 SVGAGI. Trimming removed 6 bases at V and 3 bases at J, with 15 bases between. The CDR3 consists of 14 residues. The CDR3 nucleotides read TGTGCCAGCAGGGACTGGACCGCTGACTACGAGCAGTACTTC. Its translation: CASRDWTADYEQYF.

The rearrangement uses TRBV7-8 and TRBJ2-3, with 9 bases that match TRBD1. CDR1 and CDR2 (germline): SGHVS, FQNEAQ. J was trimmed by 8 bases and V by 1 base; bases with no gene match: 10. The CDR3 sequence is 16 residues long. The CDR3 coding sequence is TGTGCCAGCAGCTTAGGGATTACAGGGGGCACCCGTACGCAGTATTTT. It translates to CASSLGITGGTRTQYF.

The rearrangement joins TRBV19 to TRBJ2-1, with 8 bases aligning to TRBD1. The CDR3 loop spans 17 amino acids. With V trimmed by 4 bases and J by 0 bases, 8 bases remained unmatched. Germline loops: CDR1 LNHDA, CDR2 SQIVND (reference sequence). CDR3 bases: TGTGCCAGTAGTACCAAAACAGGGGGGAGCTCCTACAATGAGCAGTTCTTC. Encoded protein: CASSTKTGGSSYNEQFF. The whole variable domain, remainder taken from reference TRBV19 and TRBJ2-1, is DGGITQSPKYLFRKEGQNVTLSCEQNLNHDAMYWYRQDPGQGLRLIYYSQIVNDFQKGDIAEGYSVSREKKESFPLTVTSAQKNPTAFYLCASSTKTGGSSYNEQFFGPGTRLTVL.